The clone carrying this TCR beta chain was counted a few times. The data were obtained in a study of T cell repertoires in aging, cancer and after chemotherapy. Study overall: Glioblastoma patients receiving temozolomide-based therapy gave paired samples before and after chemotherapy.

The template was genomic DNA from peripheral blood, not RNA. Germline CDR1 and CDR2: SGHNT and YYREEE (reference sequence). The CDR3 is made up of 16 amino acids. J was trimmed by 0 bases and V by 3 bases; bases with no gene match: 6. Rearranged V-D-J TRB sequences were amplified with a mixed TRB-A/B primer pool. Each CDR3 protein gets one entry after TCRdb re-called the multiplex PCR reads with MiXCR. The sample lists 2,500 to 3,500 distinct CDR3 sequences, roughly 27% occurring once. The receptor comes from a human donor with a solid tumor. The chain uses TRBV5-4 and TRBJ1-3, with 7 bases that match TRBD1. The sequencing sample was made of blood. CDR3 sequence reads: CASSSGQPISGNTIYF. The CDR3 DNA is TGTGCCAGCAGCTCGGGACAGCCGATCTCTGGAAACACCATATATTTT.